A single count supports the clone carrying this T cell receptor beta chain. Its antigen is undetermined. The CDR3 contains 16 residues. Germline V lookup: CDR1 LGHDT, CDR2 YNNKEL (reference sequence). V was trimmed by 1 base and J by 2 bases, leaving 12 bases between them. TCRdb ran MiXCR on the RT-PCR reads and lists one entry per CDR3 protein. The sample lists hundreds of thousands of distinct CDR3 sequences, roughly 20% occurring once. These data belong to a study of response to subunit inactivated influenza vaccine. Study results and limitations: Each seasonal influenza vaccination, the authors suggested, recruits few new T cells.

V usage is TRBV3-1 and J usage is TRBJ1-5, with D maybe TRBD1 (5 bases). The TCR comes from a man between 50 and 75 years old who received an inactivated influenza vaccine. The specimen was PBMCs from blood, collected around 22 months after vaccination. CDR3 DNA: TGTGCCAGCAGCCAAGGGGGCCCCGGGCGCAATCAGCCCCAGCATTTT. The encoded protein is CASSQGGPGRNQPQHF. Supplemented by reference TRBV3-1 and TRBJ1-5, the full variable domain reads DTAVSQTPKYLVTQMGNDKSIKCEQNLGHDTMYWYKQDSKKFLKIMFSYNNKELIINETVPNRFSPKSPDKAHLNLHINSLELGDSAVYFCASSQGGPGRNQPQHFGDGTRLSIL.